This record covers a single TCR beta chain. Its matching antigen is unknown. A much bigger clone sits one base away, suggesting this may be a read error. From about 400 ng of RNA, a library with molecular barcoded alpha/delta and beta/gamma adaptors was made. Using its own MiXCR run on the reads, TCRdb lists one record per CDR3 protein. The table lists 94,000 or so distinct CDR3 sequences, roughly 12% of them singletons. The germline CDR1 and CDR2 sequences are MDHEN and SYDVKM. V was clipped by 6 bases and J by 0 bases, with 12 bases between them. CDR3 size: 15 residues. The data stem from a study of read filtering for tumor transcriptome and immune sequencing. Study results and limitations: The CD138-negative fraction was mixed bone marrow immune cells, not pure T cells.

This clonotype was sampled from a donor over 35 with multiple myeloma. Material: a population of CD138-negative cells sorted from bone marrow. The chain links TRBV28 to TRBJ2-1; unclear D gene. CDR3 DNA: TGTGCCAGCAGCAGCGCGACCCTCTCCTACAATGAGCAGTTCTTC. It yields the protein CASSSATLSYNEQFF.